This passage covers 9 T cell receptor beta chains from one sample sequenced in a study of blood T cell repertoires in COVID-19. This table comes from immunoSEQ multiplex PCR, and its TCRdb copy is limited to in-frame clones, with some not included. The table records more than 300,000 clones, over 80% of them present only once. Material for sequencing was PBMCs or T cells enriched from blood (not recorded which). The receptors were gathered from a woman between 45 and 65 years old who had recovered from COVID-19.

Only a few counts were recorded for this clone. J is TRBJ1-4 and V is TRBV6-2 or TRBV6-3; D gene unclear. This CDR3 spans 16 amino acids. Germline CDR1 MNHEY, CDR2 SVGEGT. V lost 5 bases and J 0 bases, leaving 13 bases between the germline ends. The CDR3 DNA sequence: TGTGCCAGCAGTCTCCGCCCTTCGGCAACTAATGAAAAACTGTTTTTT. Translation: CASSLRPSATNEKLFF.

V and J are TRBV10-3 and TRBJ2-5; 9 bases are a match to TRBD1. The V gene's germline CDR1 is ENHRY and CDR2 SYGVKD. The CDR3 has 15 amino acids. V lost 4 bases to trimming and J lost 2 bases; unmatched junction nucleotides: 5. CDR3 amino acids: CAISGADRGQETQYF. CDR3 nucleotide sequence: TGTGCCATCAGTGGGGCGGACAGGGGTCAAGAGACCCAGTACTTC.

The chain combines TRBV5-1 with TRBJ1-2; tentatively, D is TRBD1 (5 bases). This CDR3 region has 13 residues. CDR1 and CDR2 (germline): SGHRS, YFSETQ. Trimming removed 0 bases from V and 7 bases from J, with 10 bases in between. This CDR3 reads CASSLATQGGYTF. The CDR3 nucleotides are TGCGCCAGCAGCTTGGCCACGCAGGGTGGCTACACCTTC.

This clone came up a few times. The chain is built from TRBV19 and TRBJ2-7; 9 bases match TRBD1. There are 14 residues in the CDR3. Germline CDR1 reads LNHDA; CDR2 reads SQIVND (reference sequence). After removal of 5 bases from V and 0 bases from J, the junction contained 2 bases not matched to a gene. This CDR3 is CASSWGQGSYEQYF. The CDR3 DNA sequence: TGTGCCAGTAGTTGGGGACAGGGCTCCTACGAGCAGTACTTC.

This sequence joins TRBV19 and TRBJ2-7; perhaps TRBD1 as D (5 bases). Between the trimmed V and J ends, which lost 7 bases and 4 bases, there was a span of 17 bases. CDR1 LNHDA and CDR2 SQIVND come from the germline V gene (reference sequence). The CDR3 has 14 residues. CDR3 amino acids: CASISAQGDYEQYF. DNA of the CDR3: TGTGCCAGTATCTCAGCCCAGGGTGATTACGAGCAGTACTTC. Full variable domain (outside the CDR3, taken from reference TRBV19 and TRBJ2-7): DGGITQSPKYLFRKEGQNVTLSCEQNLNHDAMYWYRQDPGQGLRLIYYSQIVNDFQKGDIAEGYSVSREKKESFPLTVTSAQKNPTAFYLCASISAQGDYEQYFGPGTRLTVT.

A few counts support this clone. The chain carries TRBV6-5 and TRBJ1-1; D possibly corresponds to TRBD1 (6 bases). Germline CDR1 is MNHEY and CDR2 is SVGAGI. Deletions cut 0 bases from V and 5 bases from J, with 13 bases between. The CDR3 totals 15 residues. The CDR3 spells CASSYSGGRVTEAFF. The CDR3 DNA is TGTGCCAGCAGTTACTCGGGGGGGCGCGTTACTGAAGCTTTCTTT.

This clone was seen only a few times. This chain uses TRBV19 with TRBJ1-2; 7 bases fit TRBD1. The germline V gene has CDR1 LNHDA and CDR2 SQIVND (reference sequence). V gave up 10 bases and J gave up 6 bases; unmatched junction bases: 20. This CDR3 comprises 16 residues. In nucleotides, the CDR3 is TGTGCCACGAATAACAACCCCTCGTCAGGGGGTCATGGCTACACCTTC. Its protein is CATNNNPSSGGHGYTF.

The chain couples TRBV19 to TRBJ2-1; 13 positions agree with TRBD2. After removal of 3 bases from V and 0 bases from J, the junction contained 8 bases not matched to a gene. Germline V lookup: CDR1 LNHDA, CDR2 SQIVND (reference sequence). CDR3 size: 19 residues. The CDR3 bases are TGTGCCAGTAGTATGGGGACTAGCGGGAAGAAGAGCTCCTACAATGAGCAGTTCTTC. Its translation is CASSMGTSGKKSSYNEQFF.

The J gene is TRBJ2-7, the V gene TRBV15; TRBD2 might be the D (5 bases). The germline V gene encodes CDR1 LNHNV and CDR2 YYDKDF (reference sequence). The CDR3 loop spans 14 amino acids. V was trimmed by 3 bases and J by 5 bases, leaving 14 bases between them. CDR3 protein: CATSRDFGVDEQYF. CDR3 in DNA: TGTGCCACCAGCAGGGATTTCGGGGTGGACGAGCAGTACTTC.